These 7 T cell receptor beta chains originate from one sample sequenced in a study of post-analysis software for immune sequencing data. Study conclusions and caveats: With TRBV5-6, TRBV5-1 and TRBV20-1 included, about 5 TRBV segments were more frequent in patients than in controls.

Tagging with unique molecular identifiers was a feature of the TCR beta cDNA libraries. TCRdb processed the PCR reads anew with MiXCR; each CDR3 protein has one entry. There are a few hundred thousand distinct CDR3 sequences in the sample; 30% to 45% occur only once, and 10% to 15% lies in the top ten. These receptors have no identified antigens. Sequencing was performed on blood. Receptors were obtained from a girl aged 5-17 years with multiple sclerosis.

About this clonotype itself: This may be a read error, as it is one base from a much larger clone. The chain has TRBV6-5 and TRBJ1-2; no clear D gene. The V end lost 0 bases, the J end lost 6 bases, and 17 bases lay between the germline ends. This CDR3 has 16 amino acids. Germline V CDR1 and CDR2: MNHEY, SVGAGI. The CDR3 region has the DNA TGTGCCAGCAGTTACTCGATCGGGGAACCCTACCATGGCTACACCTTC. Translating gives CASSYSIGEPYHGYTF.

The gene calls are TRBV30 and TRBJ1-1; 8 nucleotides match TRBD1. The CDR3 runs 13 residues. Germline CDR1 reads GTSNPN; CDR2 reads SVGIG (reference sequence). The trim removed 0 bases at V and 4 bases at J, leaving 1 base unmatched. The CDR3, as DNA: TGTGCCTGGAGTGTCAGGGGGCTCACTGAAGCTTTCTTT. Its protein is CAWSVRGLTEAFF.

The chain combines TRBV27 with TRBJ2-7; TRBD2 is a possible D gene (5 bases). Trimming stripped 5 bases from V and 7 bases from J, with 21 bases between. The CDR3 extends over 15 amino acids. Germline values: CDR1 MNHEY, CDR2 SMNVEV (reference sequence). CDR3 in amino acids: CASSLLGVRPGEQYF. The DNA for the CDR3 is TGTGCCAGCAGTCTCCTGGGTGTCAGGCCGGGGGAGCAGTACTTC.

This clonotype appeared a few times. V usage is TRBV7-2 and J usage is TRBJ2-4; 9 nucleotides agree with TRBD1. The DNA matches TRBJ2-7 better at its end, which makes the J call doubtful. In germline, CDR1 is SGHTA, CDR2 FQGNSA. The CDR3 runs 15 residues. CDR3 in DNA: TGTGCCAGCAGCCTATACAGGGGGCTCAACGACGAGCAGTACTTC. Amino acids: CASSLYRGLNDEQYF.

The chain joins TRBV11-2 to TRBJ1-2; TRBD1 matches 8 bases. Germline lookup yields CDR1 SGHAT and CDR2 FQNNGV. Trimming cost V 5 bases and J 1 base; bases outside gene matches: 15. CDR3 length equals 18 residues. The CDR3: CASSRRQGPPTLNYGYTF. The CDR3 DNA sequence: TGTGCCAGCAGCCGGAGACAGGGGCCGCCAACCCTTAACTATGGCTACACCTTC.

J is TRBJ2-7 and V is TRBV7-9; a possible D gene is TRBD2 (7 bases). Germline V lookup: CDR1 SEHNR, CDR2 FQNEAQ (reference sequence). Trimming took off 3 bases at V and 5 bases at J, with 11 bases between the two ends. This CDR3 is built from 13 residues. The CDR3 spells CASSLGGPNEQYF. CDR3 nucleotides: TGTGCCAGCAGCTTGGGGGGGCCCAACGAGCAGTACTTC.

This clonotype was counted a few times. This chain uses TRBV18 with TRBJ1-2; 8 bases align to TRBD1. This CDR3 comprises 14 residues. With V trimmed by 6 bases and J by 5 bases, 8 bases remained unmatched. Germline V gene sequence: CDR1 KGHSH, CDR2 LQKENI. This chain's CDR3 is CASSTGTGPYGYTF. CDR3 sequence (DNA): TGTGCCAGCTCTACCGGGACAGGTCCATATGGCTACACCTTC.